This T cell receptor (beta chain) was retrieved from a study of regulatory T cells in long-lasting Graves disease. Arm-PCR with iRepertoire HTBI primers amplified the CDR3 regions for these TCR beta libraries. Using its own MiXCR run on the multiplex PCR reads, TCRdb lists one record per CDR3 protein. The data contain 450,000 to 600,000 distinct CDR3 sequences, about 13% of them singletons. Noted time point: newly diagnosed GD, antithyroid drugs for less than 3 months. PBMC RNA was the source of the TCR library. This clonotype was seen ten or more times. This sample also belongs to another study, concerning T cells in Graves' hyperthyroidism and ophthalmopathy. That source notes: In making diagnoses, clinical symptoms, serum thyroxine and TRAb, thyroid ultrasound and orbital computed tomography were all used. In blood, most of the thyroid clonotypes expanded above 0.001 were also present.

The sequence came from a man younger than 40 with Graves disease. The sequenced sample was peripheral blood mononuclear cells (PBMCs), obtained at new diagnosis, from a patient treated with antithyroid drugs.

CDR3 bases: TGTGCCAGCAGCCAAGGTCCAACTCCCTTCTTT. It specifies CASSQGPTPFF. The chain has TRBV3-1 and TRBJ1-1; D is ambiguous. The V end lost 1 base, the J end lost 14 bases, and 11 bases lay between the germline ends. The CDR3 extends over 11 amino acids. From germline, CDR1 is LGHDT and CDR2 YNNKEL (reference sequence).